One sample yielded the 18 T cell receptor beta chains listed below, sequenced in a study of cytomegalovirus exposure and HLA in healthy donors. This table comes from immunoSEQ multiplex PCR, and its TCRdb copy is limited to in-frame clones, with some not included. The sample contains a few hundred thousand clones, 90% of which appear only once. The specimen was PBMCs. The receptors shown here come from a woman in her twenties or thirties in good health and CMV-seronegative.

This sequence joins TRBV28 and TRBJ1-2; TRBD1 might be the D (6 bases). The CDR3 totals 18 residues. CDR1 is MDHEN and CDR2 is SYDVKM in the germline V gene. With 2 bases removed from V and 3 bases from J, the gap between germline ends came to 22 bases. CDR3 DNA: TGTGCCAGCAGTTTACCCGGGGAGATAGGGGGGCCCCACTATGGCTACACCTTC. This translates into CASSLPGEIGGPHYGYTF.

V usage is TRBV5-4 and J usage is TRBJ2-1; 11 bases are a match to TRBD2. There are 17 residues in the CDR3. Germline V lookup: CDR1 SGHNT, CDR2 YYREEE (reference sequence). Losses at the gene ends were 2 bases for V and 2 bases for J; bases not matched to a gene: 6. The CDR3 coding sequence is TGTGCCAGCAGCTTTACTAGCGGGAGAGGCGCCTACAATGAGCAGTTCTTC. Amino acids: CASSFTSGRGAYNEQFF.

This chain joins TRBV2 and TRBJ1-4; D unclear. The CDR3 sequence is 15 residues long. The germline V and J ends were trimmed by 1 base and 3 bases, with 9 bases remaining between them. CDR1 and CDR2 (germline): SNHLY, FYNNEI. The CDR3 here is CASSEVGLANEKLFF. The CDR3 DNA reads TGTGCCAGCAGTGAAGTAGGGCTTGCTAATGAAAAACTGTTTTTT.

This clone was seen once. The chain has TRBV27 and TRBJ1-4, with D uncertain. The CDR3 totals 13 residues. Germline V gives CDR1 MNHEY, CDR2 SMNVEV (reference sequence). Trimming removed 5 bases from V and 8 bases from J, with 12 bases in between. CDR3 amino acids: CASSDTVREKLFF. CDR3 sequence (DNA): TGTGCCAGCAGTGACACGGTGAGGGAAAAACTGTTTTTT.

The chain uses TRBV5-1 and TRBJ2-5, with 7 positions matching TRBD1. Germline values: CDR1 SGHRS, CDR2 YFSETQ. This CDR3 is built from 14 residues. V was clipped by 4 bases and J by 1 base; unmatched bases: 4. The DNA for the CDR3 is TGCGCCAGCAGCCTCGGGACAGCCCAAGAGACCCAGTACTTC. Translated: CASSLGTAQETQYF.

V is TRBV5-4 and J is TRBJ2-3, with TRBD2 matching over 7 bases. Trimming removed 4 bases from V and 4 bases from J; junction bases left unmatched: 9. The CDR3 loop spans 15 amino acids. The V gene's germline CDR1 is SGHNT and CDR2 YYREEE (reference sequence). The CDR3 bases are TGTGCCAGCAGCCAGGGACTACCTAGGCCAGATACGCAGTATTTT. It encodes CASSQGLPRPDTQYF.

This clone was seen once. Within the sample, other DNA sequences also encode this same CDR3. This chain links TRBV28 with TRBJ2-7; D is ambiguous. Trimming cost V 1 base and J 2 bases, with 3 bases left between them. The CDR3 is 12 amino acids. Germline-derived CDR1 and CDR2 are MDHEN and SYDVKM. CDR3 loop: CASSLLPYEQYF. CDR3 nucleotide sequence: TGTGCCAGCAGTTTATTACCCTACGAGCAGTACTTC. The full variable domain, with the rest looked up from reference TRBV28 and TRBJ2-7, is DVKVTQSSRYLVKRTGEKVFLECVQDMDHENMFWYRQDPGLGLRLIYFSYDVKMKEKGDIPEGYSVSREKKERFSLILESASTNQTSMYLCASSLLPYEQYFGPGTRLTVT.

The V call is TRBV29-1, the J call TRBJ1-1; D may be TRBD1 (5 bases). Between the trimmed V and J ends, which lost 7 bases and 5 bases, there was a span of 14 bases. Per the germline V gene, CDR1 is SQVTM and CDR2 is ANQGSEA. This CDR3 contains 12 residues. In nucleotides, the CDR3 is TGCAGCGCCAGGGCCGGCGTGACTGAAGCTTTCTTT. Amino acid sequence: CSARAGVTEAFF.

This clone was counted only a few times. The chain is built from TRBV5-4 and TRBJ1-1; TRBD1 matches at 7 bases. The ends lost 0 bases at V and 2 bases at J; junction bases unmatched: 10. CDR1 and CDR2 from the germline V gene are SGHNT and YYREEE (reference sequence). The length of the CDR3 is 17 residues. The CDR3 sequence is CASSLGHWTGKNTEAFF. Here the CDR3 DNA reads TGTGCCAGCAGCTTGGGCCATTGGACAGGCAAAAACACTGAAGCTTTCTTT.

The rearrangement links TRBV2 to TRBJ1-3; D is uncertain. Deletions cut 1 base from V and 0 bases from J, with 10 bases between. This CDR3 spans 16 amino acids. The germline gives CDR1 SNHLY, CDR2 FYNNEI. The DNA for the CDR3 is TGTGCCAGCAGTGAAGAGGGAGGAGCCTCTGGAAACACCATATATTTT. It yields the protein CASSEEGGASGNTIYF.

In DNA form, the CDR3 reads TGTGCCAGCAGCGTAGACGGGAGGGCCCTCGAGCAGTACTTC. Amino acids: CASSVDGRALEQYF. The chain carries TRBV9 and TRBJ2-7; 8 nucleotides match TRBD2. Per the germline V gene, CDR1 is SGDLS and CDR2 is YYNGEE. V lost 0 bases, J lost 6 bases, and 5 bases stayed unmatched. The CDR3 is 14 amino acids.

This clone came up once. The V gene is TRBV5-6, the J gene TRBJ2-5; TRBD1 matches at 10 bases. The CDR3 length is 17 residues. V dropped 1 base and J dropped 5; count of bases not matched to a gene: 11. The germline CDR1 and CDR2 sequences are SGHDT and YYEEEE. CDR3 coding DNA: TGTGCCAGCAGCTTGTGGGAACGGGACAGGGGATGGGAGACCCAGTACTTC. Protein: CASSLWERDRGWETQYF. Full variable domain (remainder filled in from reference TRBV5-6 and TRBJ2-5): DAGVTQSPTHLIKTRGQQVTLRCSPKSGHDTVSWYQQALGQGPQFIFQYYEEEERQRGNFPDRFSGHQFPNYSSELNVNALLLGDSALYLCASSLWERDRGWETQYFGPGTRLLVL.

The gene calls are TRBV29-1 and TRBJ1-1, with 12 bases matching TRBD1. Germline lookup yields CDR1 SQVTM and CDR2 ANQGSEA. V shed 4 bases, J shed 4 bases, and the junction held 1 base outside the gene matches. The CDR3 has 13 residues. The CDR3: CSVGDRGLTEAFF. CDR3 in DNA: TGCAGCGTTGGGGACAGGGGGCTCACTGAAGCTTTCTTT.

This clone was seen once. The J gene is TRBJ2-7, the V gene TRBV7-6, with 11 bases lining up with TRBD2. Germline assignment: CDR1 SGHVS and CDR2 FNYEAQ. J gave up 5 bases and V 4 bases, and 4 bases lay outside the gene matches. This CDR3 region has 14 residues. DNA of the CDR3: TGTGCCAGCAGCTCAGGACTAGCGGGCAACGAGCAGTACTTC. This translates into CASSSGLAGNEQYF.

The CDR3 reads CASSSRDTYGYTF. The CDR3 DNA is TGTGCCAGCAGCTCCCGGGACACCTATGGCTACACCTTC. The V gene is TRBV7-8, the J gene TRBJ1-2, with D tentatively TRBD1 (6 bases). The V end was cut by 4 bases, the J end by 4 bases, with 10 bases between. Germline CDR1 is SGHVS and CDR2 is FQNEAQ. The CDR3 is 13 residues long.

V is TRBV15 and J is TRBJ1-1; D remains ambiguous. Trimming cost V 1 base and J 0 bases, with 6 bases left between them. Germline values: CDR1 LNHNV, CDR2 YYDKDF (reference sequence). The CDR3 has 14 residues. CDR3 sequence (DNA): TGTGCCACCAGCAGAGTACGCATGAACACTGAAGCTTTCTTT. This encodes CATSRVRMNTEAFF.

The rearrangement joins TRBV9 to TRBJ2-7, with 7 bases matching TRBD2. The CDR3 has 16 amino acids. Germline V lookup: CDR1 SGDLS, CDR2 YYNGEE. With V trimmed by 1 base and J by 4 bases, 11 bases remained unmatched. In DNA, the CDR3 is TGTGCCAGCAGCGTAAGCGGGGAGGCCTCGGATTACGAGCAGTACTTC. Its protein product is CASSVSGEASDYEQYF.

This clone is a singleton in its sample. This chain connects TRBV9 to TRBJ2-5, with D possibly TRBD1 on 6 matching bases. Germline CDR1 and CDR2: SGDLS and YYNGEE. V lost 3 bases to trimming and J lost 0 bases, with 9 bases between them. The CDR3 has 14 amino acids. The CDR3 reads CASSARDNQETQYF. For the CDR3, the DNA is TGTGCCAGCAGCGCACGGGACAACCAAGAGACCCAGTACTTC.